This T cell receptor beta chain was identified in a study of OX40 agonist ivuxolimab in advanced cancers. Across the study: Patients were given ivuxolimab, an antibody that agonizes OX40 (CD134). Enrollees could have had prior anti-PD-1, anti-PD-L1 or anti-CTLA-4 therapy, which 40% to 45% had received. Overall study results and limits: Not determined was the antigen specificity of the expanded peripheral T cells.

This table comes from immunoSEQ multiplex PCR, and its TCRdb copy is limited to in-frame clones, with some not included. The table has 55,000 to 80,000 clones, nearly 90% seen once. V lost 1 base, J lost 4 bases, and 6 bases stayed unmatched. Germline assignment: CDR1 SGHDT and CDR2 YYEEEE. The CDR3 runs to 15 residues. Remarks on this clone: The antigen remains unidentified.

The rearrangement links TRBV5-6 to TRBJ1-2, with 8 positions matching TRBD1. The receptor comes from an adult with an advanced solid tumor such as melanoma, head and neck, liver or kidney cancer. The sequencing here drew on CD4+ or CD8+ T cells sorted from blood, taken in a trial of the OX40 agonist ivuxolimab. CDR3 nucleotide sequence: TGTGCCAGCAGCTTGCGGGACAGGTTTGGCTATGGCTACACCTTC. It specifies CASSLRDRFGYGYTF.